This entry lists 20 T cell receptor beta chains sequenced from one sample in a study of blood T cell repertoires in COVID-19. Measured with immunoSEQ multiplex PCR; TCRdb has only the in-frame clones, and not every one. The table shows around 200,000 clones, with over 70% occurring only once. The sequencing sample was made of peripheral blood. The receptors were sampled from a woman in her seventies with acute or convalescent COVID-19.

The rearrangement joins TRBV10-3 to TRBJ2-1; 10 bases map to TRBD1. V was clipped by 4 bases and J by 7 bases; unmatched bases: 4. This CDR3 is 14 amino acids long. Germline V CDR1 and CDR2: ENHRY, SYGVKD. CDR3 sequence reads: CAISVGQGGNEQFF. Written as DNA, the CDR3 is TGTGCCATCAGTGTCGGACAGGGGGGGAATGAGCAGTTCTTC.

This chain uses TRBV4-2 with TRBJ2-7; 7 positions match TRBD2. The CDR3 extends over 18 amino acids. Germline V gene lookup returns CDR1 LGHNA and CDR2 YNFKEQ. J gave up 0 bases and V 0 bases, and 11 bases lay outside the gene matches. This CDR3 reads CASSQDLGGSGLSYEQYF. For the CDR3, the DNA is TGTGCCAGCAGCCAAGATCTGGGGGGTAGCGGGCTCTCCTACGAGCAGTACTTC.

The chain has TRBV5-1 and TRBJ1-2; 9 bases align to TRBD1. Germline-derived CDR1 and CDR2 are SGHRS and YFSETQ. V shed 4 bases, J shed 4 bases, and the junction held 2 bases outside the gene matches. The CDR3 has 13 residues. The CDR3: CASSLDRGYGYTF. CDR3 in DNA: TGCGCCAGCAGCCTGGACAGGGGCTATGGCTACACCTTC.

The CDR3 DNA is TGTGCCAGCAGTGAAGCGAGCGGGATAGGGACAGATACGCAGTATTTT. Residues: CASSEASGIGTDTQYF. The chain couples TRBV6-1 to TRBJ2-3, with 7 bases identical to TRBD2. With 0 bases clipped from V and 3 bases from J, the junction kept 6 bases outside the gene matches. Germline assignment: CDR1 MNHNS and CDR2 SASEGT. This CDR3 region has 16 residues.

The chain combines TRBV5-4 with TRBJ1-2; possible D gene TRBD1, 5 bases. CDR1 and CDR2 from the germline V gene are SGHNT and YYREEE (reference sequence). The CDR3 has 14 amino acids. V lost 0 bases and J 3 bases, leaving 9 bases between the germline ends. CDR3 sequence: CASSLDPGDYGYTF. CDR3 bases: TGTGCCAGCAGCTTGGACCCGGGGGACTATGGCTACACCTTC.

The CDR3: CASSPTRLLDYGYTF. In DNA, the CDR3 is TGTGCCAGCAGCCCCACGAGGCTGCTTGACTATGGCTACACCTTC. J is TRBJ1-2 and V is TRBV9; D uncertain. The V gene's germline CDR1 is SGDLS and CDR2 YYNGEE. V lost 4 bases, J lost 3 bases, and 16 bases lay in between. The CDR3 runs 15 residues.

The rearrangement joins TRBV27 to TRBJ2-5; 7 bases line up with TRBD2. Per germline, CDR1 MNHEY and CDR2 SMNVEV (reference sequence). V lost 4 bases and J lost 7; bases outside the gene matches: 9. The CDR3 runs 14 residues. The CDR3 sequence is CASSSAGLEGTQYF. In DNA form, the CDR3 reads TGTGCCAGCAGTTCCGCCGGACTAGAAGGGACCCAGTACTTC.

This clone turned up a few times. The rearrangement links TRBV6-5 to TRBJ2-1, with TRBD1 matching over 7 bases. The CDR3 totals 13 residues. J lost 8 bases, V lost 6 bases, and 7 bases had no gene match. Looked up from germline, CDR1 is MNHEY and CDR2 is SVGAGI. The CDR3 nucleotides are TGTGCCAGCAGCATCTTAGGGGGCGATGAGCAGTTCTTC. Translated: CASSILGGDEQFF.

This sequence joins TRBV2 and TRBJ1-1, with a possible D match to TRBD1 (5 bases). V lost 5 bases and J 0 bases, leaving 10 bases between the germline ends. The CDR3 loop spans 14 amino acids. Germline CDR1 SNHLY, CDR2 FYNNEI. This chain's CDR3 is CASSTTDMNTEAFF. Written as DNA, the CDR3 is TGTGCCAGCAGTACGACAGACATGAACACTGAAGCTTTCTTT.

The CDR3 sequence is CASSPGLVNYNEQFF. CDR3 nucleotides: TGTGCCAGCAGCCCTGGTTTAGTAAACTACAATGAGCAGTTCTTC. J is TRBJ2-1 and V is TRBV11-3; D unresolved. Germline-derived CDR1 and CDR2 are SGHNT and YENEEA. The CDR3 contains 15 residues. The ends were cut back, 5 bases at V and 3 bases at J, with 14 bases in the middle.

V and J are TRBV18 and TRBJ1-6; TRBD1 matches 8 bases. With V trimmed by 3 bases and J by 6 bases, 4 bases remained unmatched. Germline CDR1 KGHSH, CDR2 LQKENI. The CDR3 is 15 residues long. The CDR3, as DNA: TGTGCCAGCTCACCTCAGGGGGCTAGTAATTCACCCCTCCACTTT. This sequence encodes CASSPQGASNSPLHF. The full variable domain, completed using reference TRBV18 and TRBJ1-6, is NAGVMQNPRHLVRRRGQEARLRCSPMKGHSHVYWYRQLPEEGLKFMVYLQKENIIDESGMPKERFSAEFPKEGPSILRIQQVVRGDSAAYFCASSPQGASNSPLHFGNGTRLTVT.

This clone was found a few times. This chain joins TRBV30 and TRBJ1-4; the D is unclear. The CDR3 is made up of 14 amino acids. V was shortened by 4 bases and J by 4 bases, with 13 bases between the two germline ends. In germline, CDR1 is GTSNPN, CDR2 SVGIG (reference sequence). The CDR3, as DNA: TGTGCCTGGATCCCCGGGTCAAATAATGAAAAACTGTTTTTT. Its protein product is CAWIPGSNNEKLFF.

There are a few counts of this clone. CDR3 sequence reads: CASSSLGAYEQYF. DNA for the CDR3: TGTGCCAGCAGCTCTCTTGGGGCATACGAGCAGTACTTC. The chain uses TRBV3-1 (or the pseudogene TRBV3-2) and TRBJ2-7, with D tentatively TRBD1 (5 bases). The V end was cut by 5 bases, the J end by 4 bases, with 12 bases between. Germline V CDR1 and CDR2: LGHDT, YNNKEL (reference sequence). CDR3 length: 13 amino acids.

The V and J genes are TRBV30 and TRBJ2-7; 7 bases are shared with TRBD2. The CDR3 is 13 residues long. The germline V gene encodes CDR1 GTSNPN and CDR2 SVGIG (reference sequence). J lost 3 bases, V lost 7 bases, and 9 bases had no gene match. DNA for the CDR3: TGTGCCTCGGCCAGGTGGGGGGGCTACGAGCAGTACTTC. Translation gives CASARWGGYEQYF.

V usage is TRBV19 and J usage is TRBJ1-2; 9 nucleotides match TRBD1. The CDR3 is 16 residues long. CDR1 LNHDA and CDR2 SQIVND come from the germline V gene (reference sequence). V was pared by 4 bases and J by 6 bases, with 12 bases of the junction left unmatched. This CDR3 reads CASSKVTRQGDDGYTF. The CDR3 bases are TGTGCCAGTAGTAAAGTAACGAGACAGGGGGATGATGGCTACACCTTC.

The chain has TRBV7-3 and TRBJ2-2, with D tentatively TRBD1 (6 bases). Germline CDR1 and CDR2: SGHTA and FQGTGA. With 4 bases removed from V and 6 bases from J, the gap between germline ends came to 12 bases. The CDR3 loop spans 14 amino acids. The CDR3 reads CASSSTQGAGELFF. The CDR3 nucleotides are TGTGCCAGCAGCTCAACACAGGGAGCCGGGGAGCTGTTTTTT.

The V gene is TRBV28, the J gene TRBJ2-3; tentative D call: TRBD2 (6 bases). The CDR3 consists of 16 residues. V lost 5 bases and J lost 6, with 21 bases in between. The germline CDR1 and CDR2 sequences are MDHEN and SYDVKM. The DNA for the CDR3 is TGTGCCAGCAGTGCATCACCGGGGGTGGTCGATGATACGCAGTATTTT. It yields the protein CASSASPGVVDDTQYF. Full variable domain (missing parts from reference TRBV28 and TRBJ2-3): DVKVTQSSRYLVKRTGEKVFLECVQDMDHENMFWYRQDPGLGLRLIYFSYDVKMKEKGDIPEGYSVSREKKERFSLILESASTNQTSMYLCASSASPGVVDDTQYFGPGTRLTVL.

V and J are TRBV5-1 and TRBJ2-7; TRBD2 matches 10 bases. J lost 6 bases, V lost 0 bases, and 3 bases had no gene match. Germline V lookup: CDR1 SGHRS, CDR2 YFSETQ. The CDR3 is 14 residues long. CDR3 sequence reads: CASSLDSGRTEQYF. CDR3 DNA sequence: TGCGCCAGCAGCTTGGATAGCGGGAGGACCGAGCAGTACTTC.

This rearrangement joins TRBV14 to TRBJ2-1; 7 positions match TRBD1. The CDR3 covers 12 residues. After removal of 1 base from V and 14 bases from J, the junction contained 5 bases not matched to a gene. Germline V lookup: CDR1 SGHDN, CDR2 FVKESK. In DNA, the CDR3 is TGTGCCAGCAGCCAAGGGACAGGTGTTAAGTTCTTC. Translation: CASSQGTGVKFF.

The chain uses TRBV27 and TRBJ2-3; TRBD2 matches at 7 bases. The junction had 2 bases not matched to a gene; V was cut back by 0 bases and J by 2 bases. Germline V gene data show CDR1 as MNHEY and CDR2 as SMNVEV (reference sequence). This CDR3 is 15 amino acids long. The CDR3 protein is CASSLSGTITDTQYF. The CDR3 DNA follows: TGTGCCAGCAGTTTATCCGGGACTATCACAGATACGCAGTATTTT.